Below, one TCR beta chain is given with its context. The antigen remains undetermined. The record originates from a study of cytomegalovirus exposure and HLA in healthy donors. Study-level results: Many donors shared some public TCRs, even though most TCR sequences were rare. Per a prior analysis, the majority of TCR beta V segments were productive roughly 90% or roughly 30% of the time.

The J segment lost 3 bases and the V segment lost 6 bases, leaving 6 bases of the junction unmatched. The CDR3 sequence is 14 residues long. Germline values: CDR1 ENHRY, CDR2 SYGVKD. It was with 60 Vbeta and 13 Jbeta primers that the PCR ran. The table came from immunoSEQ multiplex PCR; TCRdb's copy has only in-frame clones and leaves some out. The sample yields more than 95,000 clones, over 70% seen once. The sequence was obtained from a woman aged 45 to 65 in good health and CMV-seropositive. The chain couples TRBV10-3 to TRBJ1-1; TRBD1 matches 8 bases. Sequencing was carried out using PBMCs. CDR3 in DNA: TGTGCCATCAGGGATCTGACAGGGGACACTGAAGCTTTCTTT. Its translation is CAIRDLTGDTEAFF.